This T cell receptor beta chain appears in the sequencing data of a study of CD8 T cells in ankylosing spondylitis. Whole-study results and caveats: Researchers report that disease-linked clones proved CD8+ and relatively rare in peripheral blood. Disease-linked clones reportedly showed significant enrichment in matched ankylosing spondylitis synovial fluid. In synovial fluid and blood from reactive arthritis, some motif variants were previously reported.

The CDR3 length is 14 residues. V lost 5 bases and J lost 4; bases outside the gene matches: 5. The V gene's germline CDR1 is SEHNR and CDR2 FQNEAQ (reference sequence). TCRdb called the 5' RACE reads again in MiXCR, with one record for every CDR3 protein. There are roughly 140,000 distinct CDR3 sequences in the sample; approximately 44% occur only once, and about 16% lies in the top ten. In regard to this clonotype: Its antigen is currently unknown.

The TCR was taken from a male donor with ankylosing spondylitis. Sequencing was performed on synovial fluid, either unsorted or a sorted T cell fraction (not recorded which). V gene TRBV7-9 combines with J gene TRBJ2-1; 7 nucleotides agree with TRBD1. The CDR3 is CASSVRQGYNEQFF. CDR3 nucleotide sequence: TGTGCCAGCAGCGTCCGACAGGGATACAATGAGCAGTTCTTC.